This TCR beta chain was profiled in a study of T-cell reconstitution after alpha-beta-depleted transplantation in children. The study's findings and limits: Among T cells one year after transplant, newly produced cells accounted for most counts and diversity.

This clonotype was detected only a few times. The antigen is not known. During its preparation, the TCRbeta library received unique molecular identifiers. A single record per CDR3 protein comes from TCRdb applying MiXCR to the PCR reads. The table has some 150,000 distinct CDR3 sequences, around 8.5% seen once. The V end was cut by 5 bases, the J end by 7 bases, with 11 bases between. The CDR3 consists of 13 residues. Germline-derived CDR1 and CDR2 are SEHNR and FQNEAQ (reference sequence). Specimen: PBMCs, mostly from graft donor cells, collected 180 days after TCRalphabeta/CD19-depleted stem cell transplant. The rearrangement uses TRBV7-9 and TRBJ2-2; D is ambiguous. This TCR came from a female patient aged 2 to 10 who had a stem cell transplant for congenital amegakaryocytic thrombocytopenia, so the T cells may come from the graft donor. CDR3 amino acids: CASSRSDGGELFF. The CDR3 bases are TGTGCCAGCAGCCGCAGCGACGGCGGGGAGCTGTTTTTT.